These T cell receptor beta chains were read from a single sample in a study of CD8 T cells in Susac syndrome. One entry per CDR3 protein results from TCRdb running MiXCR on the immunoSEQ multiplex PCR reads. The data hold about 140,000 distinct CDR3 sequences, with roughly 94% observed a single time. The sequencing sample was made of CD4+ T cells from PBMCs. These receptors were collected from a human donor in good health. The conserved cysteine and the conserved F or W are not part of the CDR3 here. Each record gives: V gene, J gene, CDR3 protein.

>TRBV27|TRBJ2-5
ASRGEPQETQY
>TRBV29-1|TRBJ2-2
SATDRTTDQTGELF
>TRBV7-9|TRBJ1-1
ASTSLHGGRRDEAF
>TRBV3-1|TRBJ1-4
ASSPNGGQEKLF
>TRBV6-5|TRBJ2-7
ASSYRAREYEQY
>TRBV12-3/TRBV12-4|TRBJ1-2
ASSGQYGYT
>TRBV2|TRBJ2-7
ASSERAGGVYEQY
>TRBV20-1|TRBJ2-7
SVGRDEQY
>TRBV20-1|TRBJ2-7
SAPGGRNYEQY
>TRBV7-6|TRBJ2-7
ASSNSLSSYEQY
>TRBV3-1|TRBJ2-4
ASSRGQGLQY
>TRBV3-1|TRBJ2-3
ASSQLAGASTDTQY
>TRBV2|TRBJ1-4
ASRAGTGSEKLF
>TRBV5-6|TRBJ2-2
ASSSTGSNTGELF
>TRBV29-1|TRBJ2-7
SAYTSYEQY
>TRBV7-2|TRBJ2-7
ASSLSVGINYEQY
>TRBV5-4|TRBJ2-2
ASNQGGRASTGELF
>TRBV23-1|TRBJ2-3
ASSQGWGLAGLGTRDTQY
>TRBV20-1|TRBJ2-1
SATGNLRNEQF
>TRBV29-1|TRBJ1-1
SVPVGGNANTEAF
>TRBV19|TRBJ2-7
ASSTIKGAEQY
>TRBV7-8|TRBJ2-4
ASSLAGGRWENIQY
>TRBV10-3|TRBJ1-2
AITEGQGGLRGYT
>TRBV7-6|TRBJ2-2
ASSLVGEPGELF
>TRBV9|TRBJ2-3
ASSVVAAYTDTQY
>TRBV7-9|TRBJ2-7
ASSLGRGNPYEQY
>TRBV7-9|TRBJ2-7
ASSPTRLEQY
>TRBV2|TRBJ2-5
ASIAADQETQY
>TRBV5-4|TRBJ2-4
ASSLGTSGRDVHIQY
>TRBV10-3|TRBJ1-1
AISEGVGTEAF
>TRBV14|TRBJ2-6
ASSRGAGANVLT
>TRBV7-9|TRBJ1-4
ASSWDRPPTNEKLF
>TRBV2|TRBJ2-4
ASSETSKTKNIQY
>TRBV30|TRBJ1-4
AWSVDALLGEKLF
>TRBV6-1|TRBJ2-7
ASSHTGYEQY
>TRBV6-1|TRBJ1-2
ASSGIITGMGYT
>TRBV15|TRBJ2-6
ATSRDPLGQGSGANVLT
>TRBV3-1|TRBJ2-3
ASSAPQGLVDTQY
>TRBV6-6|TRBJ2-3
ASSSKGIITDTQY
>TRBV5-6|TRBJ1-2
ASSQDREDGYT
>TRBV20-1|TRBJ2-1
SARALATSYNEQF
>TRBV12-3/TRBV12-4|TRBJ1-3
ASSLVGQGVNTIY
>TRBV7-9|TRBJ2-2
ASGQAANTGELF
>TRBV4-1|TRBJ2-7
ASSQDPAGESTYEQY